These 10 T cell receptor beta chains were sequenced from one sample in a study of T cell repertoires in cytomegalovirus infection. From the reads, TCRdb called clonotypes with MiXCR, one entry per CDR3 protein. In the table there are 150,000 to 200,000 distinct CDR3 sequences, 13% to 15% of which are singletons. The material sequenced was PBMCs. The receptors here all came from a human donor in good health (CMV status not recorded). Some clones in this sample may be carry-over from other donors' samples.

This clonotype was found a few times. In DNA, the CDR3 is TGCAGTGCTAGAGATGGTGCAGGCAACACTGAAGCTTTCTTT. Translated: CSARDGAGNTEAFF. The rearrangement joins TRBV20-1 to TRBJ1-1; D unclear. Trimming removed 0 bases from V and 2 bases from J, with 10 bases in between. The CDR3 is made up of 14 amino acids. Germline V lookup: CDR1 DFQATT, CDR2 SNEGSKA (reference sequence).

This clonotype has at least ten counts. The chain combines TRBV9 with TRBJ2-2, with TRBD2 as a possible D gene (5 bases). Germline V lookup: CDR1 SGDLS, CDR2 YYNGEE. The V gene lost 2 bases and the J gene lost 0 bases, with 11 bases spanning the gap. The CDR3 is 16 residues long. The CDR3 DNA reads TGTGCCAGCAGCGTCGGACCGACTACGAACACCGGGGAGCTGTTTTTT. It translates to CASSVGPTTNTGELFF.

This chain links TRBV19 with TRBJ1-5; 9 bases are shared with TRBD1. This CDR3 comprises 15 residues. V was pared by 9 bases and J by 3 bases, with 9 bases of the junction left unmatched. Per the germline V gene, CDR1 is LNHDA and CDR2 is SQIVND (reference sequence). Here the CDR3 DNA reads TGTGCCAGCAGGGGCCGGGACAGGGACAATCAGCCCCAGCATTTT. This translates into CASRGRDRDNQPQHF.

About this clonotype itself: Germline and junction disagree at one end, which may indicate a read error. The genes are TRBV20-1 and TRBJ2-5; D remains ambiguous. The CDR3 extends over 13 amino acids. CDR1 and CDR2 from the germline V gene are DFQATT and SNEGSKA (reference sequence). In DNA, the CDR3 is TGCAGTGCTCCCCCCCGCCCAATGGAGACCCAGTGCTTC. Encoded protein: CSAPPRPMETQCF.

The rearrangement uses TRBV11-2 and TRBJ2-1; unclear D gene. Germline loops: CDR1 SGHAT, CDR2 FQNNGV. The CDR3 is 14 residues long. With 1 base removed from V and 5 bases from J, the gap between germline ends came to 9 bases. CDR3 protein: CASSLVLGNNEQFF. In DNA form, the CDR3 reads TGTGCCAGCAGCTTAGTCCTTGGCAACAATGAGCAGTTCTTC.

This clonotype was detected only a few times. The chain joins TRBV19 to TRBJ2-5; D may be TRBD2 (5 bases). Germline loops: CDR1 LNHDA, CDR2 SQIVND (reference sequence). The V gene lost 5 bases and the J gene lost 3 bases, with 10 bases spanning the gap. CDR3 size: 13 residues. The CDR3 here is CASSVVAKETQYF. Written as DNA, the CDR3 is TGTGCCAGTAGTGTGGTAGCGAAAGAGACCCAGTACTTC. The entire variable domain, with the rest obtained from reference TRBV19 and TRBJ2-5, is as follows: DGGITQSPKYLFRKEGQNVTLSCEQNLNHDAMYWYRQDPGQGLRLIYYSQIVNDFQKGDIAEGYSVSREKKESFPLTVTSAQKNPTAFYLCASSVVAKETQYFGPGTRLLVL.

The V and J genes are TRBV28 and TRBJ1-2; 7 nucleotides agree with TRBD1. Trimming removed 3 bases from V and 4 bases from J; junction bases left unmatched: 5. From germline, CDR1 is MDHEN and CDR2 SYDVKM. The CDR3 covers 14 residues. CDR3 amino acids: CASSFQQGGYGYTF. The CDR3 DNA is TGTGCCAGCAGTTTTCAGCAGGGGGGCTATGGCTACACCTTC.

This clonotype was recorded at least ten times. The chain combines TRBV7-2 with TRBJ1-2; D remains unclear. Germline-derived CDR1 and CDR2 are SGHTA and FQGNSA. This CDR3 comprises 13 residues. V lost 5 bases, J lost 4 bases, and 11 bases lay in between. Here the CDR3 DNA reads TGTGCCAGCAGCCCGGACTTAACCTATGGCTACACCTTC. Amino acid sequence: CASSPDLTYGYTF.

This clonotype has a handful of counts. This chain links TRBV6-6 with TRBJ2-1; 8 bases fit TRBD1. The CDR3 consists of 16 residues. Germline trimming cut 6 bases from V and 4 bases from J; bases unmatched to any gene: 11. In germline, CDR1 is MNHNY, CDR2 SVGAGI (reference sequence). The CDR3 nucleotides are TGTGCCAGCAGAATGAACCCCCAGGGGGCTTACAATGAGCAGTTCTTC. Encoded protein: CASRMNPQGAYNEQFF.

The chain joins TRBV20-1 to TRBJ1-1, with a tentative D call TRBD1 (6 bases). Germline CDR1 reads DFQATT; CDR2 reads SNEGSKA (reference sequence). The V end was cut by 5 bases, the J end by 1 base, with 14 bases between. The CDR3 has 14 residues. CDR3 in amino acids: CSAPGRGPNTEAFF. For the CDR3, the DNA is TGCAGTGCTCCCGGACGGGGGCCGAACACTGAAGCTTTCTTT.